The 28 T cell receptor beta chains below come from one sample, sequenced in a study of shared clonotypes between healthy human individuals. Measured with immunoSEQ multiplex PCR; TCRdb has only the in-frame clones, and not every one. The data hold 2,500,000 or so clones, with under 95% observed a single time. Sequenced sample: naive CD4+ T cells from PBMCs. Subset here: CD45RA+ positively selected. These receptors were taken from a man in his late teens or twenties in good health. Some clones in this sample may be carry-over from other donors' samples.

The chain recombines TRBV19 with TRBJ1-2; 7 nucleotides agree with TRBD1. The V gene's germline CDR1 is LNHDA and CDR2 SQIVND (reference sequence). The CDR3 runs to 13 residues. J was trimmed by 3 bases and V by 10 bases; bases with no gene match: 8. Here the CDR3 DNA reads TGTGCCACCACGACAGGGAGCTACTATGGCTACACCTTC. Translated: CATTTGSYYGYTF.

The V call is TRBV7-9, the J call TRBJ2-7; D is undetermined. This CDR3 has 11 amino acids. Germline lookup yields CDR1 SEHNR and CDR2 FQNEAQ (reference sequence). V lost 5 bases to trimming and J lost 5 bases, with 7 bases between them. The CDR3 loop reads CASSLENEQYF. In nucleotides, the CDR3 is TGTGCCAGCAGCCTCGAGAACGAGCAGTACTTC.

CDR3 region: CASSLSRGTFTEAFF. CDR3 DNA: TGTGCCAGCAGTTTGTCAAGAGGCACCTTCACTGAAGCTTTCTTT. J is TRBJ1-1 and V is TRBV27, with D hard to call. This CDR3 region has 15 residues. V lost 3 bases, J lost 4 bases, and 15 bases lay in between. Germline V lookup: CDR1 MNHEY, CDR2 SMNVEV (reference sequence).

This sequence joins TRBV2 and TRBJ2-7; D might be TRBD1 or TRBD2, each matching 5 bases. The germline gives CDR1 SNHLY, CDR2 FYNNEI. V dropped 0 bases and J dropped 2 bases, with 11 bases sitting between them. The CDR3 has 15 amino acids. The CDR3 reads CASSEAPGTPYEQYF. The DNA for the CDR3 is TGTGCCAGCAGTGAAGCGCCGGGGACCCCCTACGAGCAGTACTTC.

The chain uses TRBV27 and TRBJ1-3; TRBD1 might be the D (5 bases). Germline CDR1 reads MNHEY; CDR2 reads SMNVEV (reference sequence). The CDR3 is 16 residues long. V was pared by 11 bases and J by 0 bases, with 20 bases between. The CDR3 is CAGETANGGSGNTIYF. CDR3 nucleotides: TGTGCCGGGGAGACTGCTAACGGGGGCTCTGGAAACACCATATATTTT.

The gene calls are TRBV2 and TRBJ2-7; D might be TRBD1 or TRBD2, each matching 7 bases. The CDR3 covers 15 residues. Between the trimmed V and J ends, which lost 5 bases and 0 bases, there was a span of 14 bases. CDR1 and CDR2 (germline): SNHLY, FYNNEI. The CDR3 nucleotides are TGTGCCAGCAGTATCCAGGGGGGGTACTCCTACGAGCAGTACTTC. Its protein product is CASSIQGGYSYEQYF.

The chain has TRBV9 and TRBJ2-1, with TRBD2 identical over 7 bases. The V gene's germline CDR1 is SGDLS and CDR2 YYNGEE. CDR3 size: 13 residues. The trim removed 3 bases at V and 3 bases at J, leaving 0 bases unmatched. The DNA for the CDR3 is TGTGCCAGCAGCGGCGGGAGCTACAATGAGCAGTTCTTC. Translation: CASSGGSYNEQFF.

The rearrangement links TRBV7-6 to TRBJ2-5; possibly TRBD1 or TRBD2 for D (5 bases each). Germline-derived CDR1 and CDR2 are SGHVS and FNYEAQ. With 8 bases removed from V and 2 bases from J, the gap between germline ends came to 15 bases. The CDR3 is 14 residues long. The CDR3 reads CASGFRDVQETQYF. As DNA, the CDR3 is TGTGCCAGCGGGTTCCGGGACGTACAAGAGACCCAGTACTTC. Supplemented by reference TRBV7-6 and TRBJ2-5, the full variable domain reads GAGVSQSPRYKVTKRGQDVALRCDPISGHVSLYWYRQALGQGPEFLTYFNYEAQQDKSGLPNDRFSAERPEGSISTLTIQRTEQRDSAMYRCASGFRDVQETQYFGPGTRLLVL.

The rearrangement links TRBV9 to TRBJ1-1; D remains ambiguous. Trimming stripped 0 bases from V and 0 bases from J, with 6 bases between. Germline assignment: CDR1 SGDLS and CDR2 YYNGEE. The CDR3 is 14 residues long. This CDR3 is CASSVDMMNTEAFF. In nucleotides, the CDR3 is TGTGCCAGCAGCGTAGATATGATGAACACTGAAGCTTTCTTT.

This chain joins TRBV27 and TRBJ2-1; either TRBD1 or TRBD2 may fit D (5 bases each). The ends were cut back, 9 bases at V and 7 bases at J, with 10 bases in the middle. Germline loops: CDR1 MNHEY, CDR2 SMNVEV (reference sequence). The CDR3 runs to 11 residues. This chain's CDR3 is CARVGPNEQFF. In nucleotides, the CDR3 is TGTGCCAGGGTGGGACCTAATGAGCAGTTCTTC.

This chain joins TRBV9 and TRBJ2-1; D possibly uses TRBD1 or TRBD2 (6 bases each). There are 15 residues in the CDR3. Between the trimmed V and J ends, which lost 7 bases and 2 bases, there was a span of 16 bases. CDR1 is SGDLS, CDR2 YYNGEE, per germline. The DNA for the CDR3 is TGTGCCAGCGCGACCGGGGGCGGAACCTACAATGAGCAGTTCTTC. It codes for CASATGGGTYNEQFF.

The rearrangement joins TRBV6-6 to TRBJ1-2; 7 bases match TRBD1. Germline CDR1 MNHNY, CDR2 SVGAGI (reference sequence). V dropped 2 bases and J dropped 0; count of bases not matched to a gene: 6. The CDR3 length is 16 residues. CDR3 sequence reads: CASSYQGETANYGYTF. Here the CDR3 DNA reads TGTGCCAGCAGTTACCAGGGGGAAACAGCTAACTATGGCTACACCTTC.

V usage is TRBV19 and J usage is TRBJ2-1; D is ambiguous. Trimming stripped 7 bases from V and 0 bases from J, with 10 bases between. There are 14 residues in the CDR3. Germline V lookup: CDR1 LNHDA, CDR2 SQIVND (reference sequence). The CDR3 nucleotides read TGTGCCAGTAACGTGCGGAACTCCTACAATGAGCAGTTCTTC. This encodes CASNVRNSYNEQFF.

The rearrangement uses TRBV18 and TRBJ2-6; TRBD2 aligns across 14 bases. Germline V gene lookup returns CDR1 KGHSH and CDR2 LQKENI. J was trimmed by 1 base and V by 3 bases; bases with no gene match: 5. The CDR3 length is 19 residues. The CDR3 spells CASSPPGLAGGSGANVLTF. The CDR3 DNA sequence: TGTGCCAGCTCACCCCCCGGACTAGCGGGAGGTTCTGGGGCCAACGTCCTGACTTTC.

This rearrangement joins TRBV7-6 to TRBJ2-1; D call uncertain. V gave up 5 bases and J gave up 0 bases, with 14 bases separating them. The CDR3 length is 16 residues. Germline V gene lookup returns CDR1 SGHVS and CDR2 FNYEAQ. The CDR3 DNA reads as TGTGCCAGCAGCACAGCAGCTTACAGCTCCTACAATGAGCAGTTCTTC. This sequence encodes CASSTAAYSSYNEQFF.

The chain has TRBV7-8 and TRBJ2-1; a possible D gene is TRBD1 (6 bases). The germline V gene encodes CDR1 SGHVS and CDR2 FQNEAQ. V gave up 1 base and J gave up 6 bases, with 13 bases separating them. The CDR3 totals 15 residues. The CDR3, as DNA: TGTGCCAGCAGCTTAGGGGGGACAATCGGCAATGAGCAGTTCTTC. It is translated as CASSLGGTIGNEQFF. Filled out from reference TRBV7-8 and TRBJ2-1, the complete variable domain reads GAGVSQSPRYKVAKRGQDVALRCDPISGHVSLFWYQQALGQGPEFLTYFQNEAQLDKSGLPSDRFFAERPEGSVSTLKIQRTQQEDSAVYLCASSLGGTIGNEQFFGPGTRLTVL.

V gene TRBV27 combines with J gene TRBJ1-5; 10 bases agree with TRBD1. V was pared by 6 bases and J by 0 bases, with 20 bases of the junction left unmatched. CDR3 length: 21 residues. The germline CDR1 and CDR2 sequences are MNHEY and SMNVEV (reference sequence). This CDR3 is CASSLPLCDRGPCYSNQPQHF. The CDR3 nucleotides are TGTGCCAGCAGCCTACCCCTCTGCGACAGGGGGCCATGCTATAGCAATCAGCCCCAGCATTTT.

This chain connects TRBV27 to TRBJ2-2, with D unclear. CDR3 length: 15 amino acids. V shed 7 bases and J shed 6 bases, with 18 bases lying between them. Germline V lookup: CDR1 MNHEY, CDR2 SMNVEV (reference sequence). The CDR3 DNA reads TGTGCCAGCACTCGTAGTCTAAATAGACCCGGGGAGCTGTTTTTT. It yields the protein CASTRSLNRPGELFF.

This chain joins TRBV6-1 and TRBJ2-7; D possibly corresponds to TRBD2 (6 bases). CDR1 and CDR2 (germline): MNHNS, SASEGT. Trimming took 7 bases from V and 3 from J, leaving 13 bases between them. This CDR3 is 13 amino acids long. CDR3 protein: CASKVTRDYEQYF. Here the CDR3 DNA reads TGTGCCAGCAAGGTTACGCGGGACTACGAGCAGTACTTC.

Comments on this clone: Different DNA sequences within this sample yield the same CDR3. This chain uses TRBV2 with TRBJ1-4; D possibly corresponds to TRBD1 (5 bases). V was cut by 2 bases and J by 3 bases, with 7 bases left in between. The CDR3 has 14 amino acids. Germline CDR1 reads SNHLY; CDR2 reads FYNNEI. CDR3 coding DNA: TGTGCCAGCAGTGAAACGGGGGCTAATGAAAAACTGTTTTTT. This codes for CASSETGANEKLFF.

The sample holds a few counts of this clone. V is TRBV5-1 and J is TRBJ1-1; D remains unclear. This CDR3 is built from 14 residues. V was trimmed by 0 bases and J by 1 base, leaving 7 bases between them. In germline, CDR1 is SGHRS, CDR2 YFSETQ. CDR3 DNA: TGCGCCAGCAGCTTGGGGGCCTCGAACACTGAAGCTTTCTTT. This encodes CASSLGASNTEAFF.

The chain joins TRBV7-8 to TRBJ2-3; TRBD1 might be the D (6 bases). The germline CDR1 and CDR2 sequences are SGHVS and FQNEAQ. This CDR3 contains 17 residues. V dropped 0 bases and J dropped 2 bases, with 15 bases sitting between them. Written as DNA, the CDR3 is TGTGCCAGCAGCTTAGCGTTGAGGACAGACTACACAGATACGCAGTATTTT. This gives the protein CASSLALRTDYTDTQYF.

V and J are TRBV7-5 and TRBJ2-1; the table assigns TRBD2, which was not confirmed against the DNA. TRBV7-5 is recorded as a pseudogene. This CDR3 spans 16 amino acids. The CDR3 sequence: CVRSSIGYPYYNEQFF. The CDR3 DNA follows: TGTGTCAGAAGCTCAATCGGGTACCCGTACTACAATGAGCAGTTCTTC.

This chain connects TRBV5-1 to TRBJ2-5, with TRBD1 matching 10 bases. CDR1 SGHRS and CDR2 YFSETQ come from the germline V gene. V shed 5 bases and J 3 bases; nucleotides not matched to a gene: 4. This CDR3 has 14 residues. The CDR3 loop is CASRPTGGEETQYF. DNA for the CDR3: TGCGCCAGCAGGCCGACAGGGGGCGAAGAGACCCAGTACTTC. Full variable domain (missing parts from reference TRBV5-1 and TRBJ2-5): KAGVTQTPRYLIKTRGQQVTLSCSPISGHRSVSWYQQTPGQGLQFLFEYFSETQRNKGNFPGRFSGRQFSNSRSEMNVSTLELGDSALYLCASRPTGGEETQYFGPGTRLLVL.

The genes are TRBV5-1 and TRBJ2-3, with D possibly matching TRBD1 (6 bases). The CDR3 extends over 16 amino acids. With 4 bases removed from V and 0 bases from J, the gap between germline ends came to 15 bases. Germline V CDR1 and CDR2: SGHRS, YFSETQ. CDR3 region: CASSPRPDRSTDTQYF. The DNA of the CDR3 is TGCGCCAGCAGCCCACGGCCCGACAGGAGCACAGATACGCAGTATTTT.

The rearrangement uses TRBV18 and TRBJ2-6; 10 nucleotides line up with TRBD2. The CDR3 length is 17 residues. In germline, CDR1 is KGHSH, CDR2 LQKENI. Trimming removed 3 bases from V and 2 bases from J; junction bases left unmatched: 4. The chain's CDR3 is CASSPLAGGAGANVLTF. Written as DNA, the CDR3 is TGTGCCAGCTCACCCTTAGCGGGAGGTGCTGGGGCCAACGTCCTGACTTTC.

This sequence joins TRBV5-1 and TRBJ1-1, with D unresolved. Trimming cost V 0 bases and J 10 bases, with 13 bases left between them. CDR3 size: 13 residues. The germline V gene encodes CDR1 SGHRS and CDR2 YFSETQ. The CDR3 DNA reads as TGCGCCAGCAGCTTGGAGTCTCGGACGCTAGCTTTCTTT. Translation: CASSLESRTLAFF.

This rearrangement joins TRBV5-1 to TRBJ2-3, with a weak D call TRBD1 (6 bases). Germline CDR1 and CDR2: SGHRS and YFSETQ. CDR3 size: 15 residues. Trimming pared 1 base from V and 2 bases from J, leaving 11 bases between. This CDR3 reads CASSLNRATTDTQYF. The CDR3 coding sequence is TGCGCCAGCAGCTTGAACAGGGCCACCACAGATACGCAGTATTTT.